These 29 T cell receptor beta chains were sequenced from one sample in a study of cytomegalovirus exposure and HLA in healthy donors. It was with 60 Vbeta and 13 Jbeta primers that the PCR ran. TCRdb's copy holds only in-frame clones and misses some; the assay was immunoSEQ multiplex PCR. The sample contains fewer than 150,000 clones, around 80% of which appear only once. Sequenced sample: PBMCs. The receptors stem from a woman aged 40 to 50 in good health and CMV-seropositive.

This clone occurred a few times. The chain uses TRBV7-2 and TRBJ1-1; D not certain. Per germline, CDR1 SGHTA and CDR2 FQGNSA. The CDR3 extends over 14 amino acids. With 1 base removed from V and 5 bases from J, the gap between germline ends came to 11 bases. CDR3 loop: CASSLGSGSTEAFF. CDR3 sequence (DNA): TGTGCCAGCAGCTTAGGTTCGGGGAGTACTGAAGCTTTCTTT.

The rearrangement uses TRBV11-3 and TRBJ2-7; 11 bases agree with TRBD2. Germline V gene sequence: CDR1 SGHNT, CDR2 YENEEA. The CDR3 runs to 15 residues. Trimming removed 8 bases from V and 0 bases from J; junction bases left unmatched: 6. In nucleotides, the CDR3 is TGTGCCAGCTCCCCGGGACTAGCGGCCTCCTACGAGCAGTACTTC. This translates into CASSPGLAASYEQYF.

J is TRBJ2-1 and V is TRBV5-4, with 7 bases fitting TRBD1. Losses at the gene ends were 4 bases for V and 8 bases for J; bases not matched to a gene: 9. Germline V gives CDR1 SGHNT, CDR2 YYREEE (reference sequence). This CDR3 region has 14 residues. DNA for the CDR3: TGTGCCAGCAGCCTAGGACAGGTCGGGGATGAGCAGTTCTTC. Encoded protein: CASSLGQVGDEQFF. Variable domain in full (rest from reference TRBV5-4 and TRBJ2-1): ETGVTQSPTHLIKTRGQQVTLRCSSQSGHNTVSWYQQALGQGPQFIFQYYREEENGRGNFPPRFSGLQFPNYSSELNVNALELDDSALYLCASSLGQVGDEQFFGPGTRLTVL.

The CDR3 region is CASSPLQGVEQYF. The CDR3 DNA follows: TGTGCCAGCTCACCGCTACAGGGAGTCGAGCAGTACTTC. The chain is built from TRBV18 and TRBJ2-7; tentative D call: TRBD1 (6 bases). Germline V CDR1 and CDR2: KGHSH, LQKENI. Trimming took 3 bases from V and 6 from J, leaving 12 bases between them. The CDR3 is 13 amino acids. The whole variable domain, filled in from reference TRBV18 and TRBJ2-7, reads NAGVMQNPRHLVRRRGQEARLRCSPMKGHSHVYWYRQLPEEGLKFMVYLQKENIIDESGMPKERFSAEFPKEGPSILRIQQVVRGDSAAYFCASSPLQGVEQYFGPGTRLTVT.

This chain uses TRBV4-3 with TRBJ2-1; possible D gene TRBD2, 6 bases. CDR1 is LGHNA and CDR2 is YSLEER in the germline V gene. Trimming took off 0 bases at V and 4 bases at J, with 13 bases between the two ends. This CDR3 is built from 16 residues. CDR3 sequence (DNA): TGCGCCAGCAGCCAAGATCAGGCTAGCGAATACAATGAGCAGTTCTTC. It specifies CASSQDQASEYNEQFF.

The chain is built from TRBV15 and TRBJ2-1; tentative D call: TRBD2 (6 bases). Between the trimmed V and J ends, which lost 4 bases and 5 bases, there was a span of 15 bases. Germline V gene sequence: CDR1 LNHNV, CDR2 YYDKDF (reference sequence). This CDR3 spans 15 amino acids. The CDR3 here is CATSMGTLGHNEQFF. The CDR3 nucleotides read TGTGCCACCAGCATGGGGACTCTTGGACACAATGAGCAGTTCTTC.

The chain uses TRBV29-1 and TRBJ1-1; TRBD1 matches at 10 bases. This CDR3 region has 14 residues. Germline trimming cut 4 bases from V and 4 bases from J; bases unmatched to any gene: 6. Germline loops: CDR1 SQVTM, CDR2 ANQGSEA. This CDR3 reads CSVGGQGIGTEAFF. As DNA, the CDR3 is TGCAGCGTTGGGGGACAGGGGATTGGCACTGAAGCTTTCTTT.

This chain connects TRBV5-4 to TRBJ2-5; 8 bases agree with TRBD1. The J segment lost 5 bases and the V segment lost 4 bases, leaving 4 bases of the junction unmatched. The germline gives CDR1 SGHNT, CDR2 YYREEE (reference sequence). This CDR3 region has 13 residues. The CDR3 DNA is TGTGCCAGCAGCCAAAGGACAGGGGAGACCCAGTACTTC. It yields the protein CASSQRTGETQYF. Full variable domain (outside the CDR3, taken from reference TRBV5-4 and TRBJ2-5): ETGVTQSPTHLIKTRGQQVTLRCSSQSGHNTVSWYQQALGQGPQFIFQYYREEENGRGNFPPRFSGLQFPNYSSELNVNALELDDSALYLCASSQRTGETQYFGPGTRLLVL.

This chain links TRBV13 with TRBJ2-3, with 11 positions matching TRBD2. The junction had 6 bases not matched to a gene; V was cut back by 4 bases and J by 3 bases. Per germline, CDR1 PRHDT and CDR2 FYEKMQ (reference sequence). The CDR3 contains 16 residues. CDR3 nucleotide sequence: TGTGCCAGCAGCTCCGGAGTAGCGGGAGGGACAGATACGCAGTATTTT. Its translation: CASSSGVAGGTDTQYF.

The CDR3 is CASTTLAGGSDEQFF. DNA of the CDR3: TGCGCCAGCACGACTCTAGCGGGAGGTTCCGATGAGCAGTTCTTC. The chain recombines TRBV10-2 with TRBJ2-1; TRBD2 matches at 11 bases. Germline loops: CDR1 WSHSY, CDR2 SAAADI. This CDR3 is built from 15 residues. Trimming cost V 7 bases and J 8 bases; bases outside gene matches: 10.

This clone has only a few counts. The CDR3, as DNA: TGCGCCAGCAGCCCCACCGGGACTAGCGGGAGTTACGAGCAGTACTTC. Translating it yields CASSPTGTSGSYEQYF. The chain combines TRBV5-1 with TRBJ2-7; 14 bases are a match to TRBD2. After removal of 4 bases from V and 4 bases from J, the junction contained 7 bases not matched to a gene. The germline V gene has CDR1 SGHRS and CDR2 YFSETQ. The CDR3 is made up of 16 amino acids.

This clone has just one count. V gene TRBV19 combines with J gene TRBJ2-2; D is unclear. From germline, CDR1 is LNHDA and CDR2 SQIVND (reference sequence). Trimming took off 2 bases at V and 1 base at J, with 5 bases between the two ends. The CDR3 covers 14 residues. CDR3 sequence reads: CASSISRNTGELFF. The CDR3 DNA sequence: TGTGCCAGTAGTATAAGTAGGAACACCGGGGAGCTGTTTTTT.

CDR3 DNA sequence: TGTGCCAGCAGCTTGGGACTCAACAATGAGCAGTTCTTC. It is translated as CASSLGLNNEQFF. The chain joins TRBV5-4 to TRBJ2-1; D gene uncertain. Trimming stripped 0 bases from V and 5 bases from J, with 6 bases between. Germline assignment: CDR1 SGHNT and CDR2 YYREEE (reference sequence). The CDR3 is made up of 13 amino acids.

This sequence joins TRBV2 and TRBJ2-1; maybe TRBD1 (5 bases). V was clipped by 4 bases and J by 1 base, with 8 bases between them. The germline V gene encodes CDR1 SNHLY and CDR2 FYNNEI. This CDR3 region has 14 residues. The CDR3 here is CASSAQGSYNEQFF. Written as DNA, the CDR3 is TGTGCCAGCAGTGCGCAGGGATCCTACAATGAGCAGTTCTTC.

This clone was counted only a few times. The V gene is TRBV7-8, the J gene TRBJ1-6, with TRBD1 matching 7 bases. The CDR3 has 14 residues. V was clipped by 4 bases and J by 6 bases; unmatched bases: 3. Looked up from germline, CDR1 is SGHVS and CDR2 is FQNEAQ. This chain's CDR3 is CASSWGQSNSPLHF. In DNA form, the CDR3 reads TGTGCCAGCAGCTGGGGACAGAGTAATTCACCCCTCCACTTT.

The genes are TRBV19 and TRBJ2-3; the match to TRBD2 covers 13 bases. The CDR3 runs to 16 residues. Trimming removed 4 bases from V and 3 bases from J; junction bases left unmatched: 4. CDR1 and CDR2 (germline): LNHDA, SQIVND (reference sequence). This CDR3 is CASSRLAGGRTDTQYF. In DNA, the CDR3 is TGTGCCAGTAGTAGACTAGCGGGGGGCAGGACAGATACGCAGTATTTT.

The chain couples TRBV7-9 to TRBJ1-2; D not resolved. Germline V gives CDR1 SEHNR, CDR2 FQNEAQ (reference sequence). This CDR3 is built from 13 residues. V was cut by 7 bases and J by 5 bases, with 14 bases left in between. The CDR3 sequence: CASTQQPVYGYTF. Written as DNA, the CDR3 is TGTGCCAGCACCCAACAACCCGTTTATGGCTACACCTTC.

This clone was seen a handful of times. The chain recombines TRBV7-2 with TRBJ2-1; 8 positions match TRBD1. Trimming cost V 3 bases and J 6 bases; bases outside gene matches: 7. This CDR3 has 15 residues. The V gene's germline CDR1 is SGHTA and CDR2 FQGNSA. The CDR3 spells CASSFRTGHGNEQFF. CDR3 DNA sequence: TGTGCCAGCAGCTTCAGGACAGGGCATGGCAATGAGCAGTTCTTC.

This chain links TRBV13 with TRBJ1-2; 7 nucleotides align to TRBD1. With 5 bases clipped from V and 2 bases from J, the junction kept 5 bases outside the gene matches. The CDR3 is made up of 14 amino acids. Germline CDR1 is PRHDT and CDR2 is FYEKMQ (reference sequence). CDR3 bases: TGTGCCAGCAGCCCCCCGGACAGGAACTATGGCTACACCTTC. Its translation: CASSPPDRNYGYTF.

V gene TRBV4-1 combines with J gene TRBJ2-7; perhaps TRBD1 as D (5 bases). The germline V and J ends were trimmed by 4 bases and 2 bases, with 12 bases remaining between them. Germline CDR1 reads MGHRA; CDR2 reads YSYEKL. There are 14 residues in the CDR3. The CDR3 DNA sequence: TGCGCCAGCAGCCGAGAAACAGGAGCCTACGAGCAGTACTTC. Residues: CASSRETGAYEQYF.

The rearrangement joins TRBV6-4 to TRBJ2-1, with 9 bases that match TRBD2. The CDR3 sequence is 15 residues long. V was clipped by 5 bases and J by 6 bases; unmatched bases: 8. CDR1 MRHNA and CDR2 SNTAGT come from the germline V gene. The DNA of the CDR3 is TGTGCCAGCAGTACCATCGGGACTAGCATCAATGAGCAGTTCTTC. Protein product: CASSTIGTSINEQFF.

The chain has TRBV19 and TRBJ2-1, with 7 nucleotides matching TRBD1. CDR3 size: 15 residues. V lost 3 bases, J lost 2 bases, and 4 bases stayed unmatched. Germline assignment: CDR1 LNHDA and CDR2 SQIVND (reference sequence). CDR3 nucleotide sequence: TGTGCCAGTAGTATCGGGGACAGAGCCTACAATGAGCAGTTCTTC. Translating gives CASSIGDRAYNEQFF.

The chain links TRBV6-1 to TRBJ2-1; TRBD1 might be the D (6 bases). CDR1 is MNHNS, CDR2 SASEGT, per germline. The CDR3 is 14 residues long. Trimming stripped 5 bases from V and 8 bases from J, with 16 bases between. CDR3 DNA sequence: TGTGCCAGCAGTTCTGGGGGCAGCACGGATGAGCAGTTCTTC. This sequence encodes CASSSGGSTDEQFF.

This chain links TRBV9 with TRBJ1-3, with 7 bases matching TRBD1. The V gene end was trimmed by 0 bases and the J gene end by 2 bases; junction bases not matched to a gene: 2. Germline V CDR1 and CDR2: SGDLS, YYNGEE. The CDR3 covers 15 residues. CDR3 amino acids: CASSVEDRAGNTIYF. The CDR3 DNA reads as TGTGCCAGCAGCGTAGAAGACAGGGCTGGAAACACCATATATTTT.

This clone was observed once. The chain recombines TRBV4-1 with TRBJ2-2; 7 bases map to TRBD2. V shed 1 base and J 4 bases; nucleotides not matched to a gene: 9. From germline, CDR1 is MGHRA and CDR2 YSYEKL. The CDR3 sequence is 17 residues long. CDR3 sequence reads: CASSQVPPGGGTGELFF. As DNA, the CDR3 is TGCGCCAGCAGCCAAGTCCCCCCGGGAGGTGGCACCGGGGAGCTGTTTTTT.

In its sample, this clone ranks as medium-sized. This sequence joins TRBV5-4 and TRBJ1-5; the match to TRBD1 covers 9 bases. This CDR3 has 15 residues. Germline V gene sequence: CDR1 SGHNT, CDR2 YYREEE (reference sequence). The V gene end was trimmed by 2 bases and the J gene end by 6 bases; junction bases not matched to a gene: 6. CDR3 in DNA: TGTGCCAGCAGCTTCGGGACAGGGAGTGGTCAGCCCCAGCATTTT. Translated, it gives CASSFGTGSGQPQHF.

V and J are TRBV4-1 and TRBJ2-3; D might be TRBD2 (6 bases). In germline, CDR1 is MGHRA, CDR2 YSYEKL. The V end was cut by 1 base, the J end by 2 bases, with 10 bases between. There are 15 residues in the CDR3. The CDR3 reads CASSQVGGDTDTQYF. CDR3 sequence (DNA): TGCGCCAGCAGCCAAGTGGGCGGGGACACAGATACGCAGTATTTT.

The gene calls are TRBV21-1 and TRBJ2-5; TRBD1, the table's D call, was not compared with the DNA. TRBV21-1 is a known pseudogene. The CDR3 spans 15 residues. The CDR3 region has the DNA TGTGCCAGCAGCCCCGGCGGACAGCCCGGAGAGACCCAGTACTTC. It yields the protein CASSPGGQPGETQYF.

The V call is TRBV7-2, the J call TRBJ2-7; D gene uncertain. Germline V lookup: CDR1 SGHTA, CDR2 FQGNSA. Trimming took 4 bases from V and 6 from J, leaving 16 bases between them. CDR3 length equals 14 residues. This CDR3 is CASSSAPSKSEQYF. The DNA of the CDR3 is TGTGCCAGCAGCTCTGCCCCCTCAAAGAGCGAGCAGTACTTC. Based on the CDR3 plus reference TRBV7-2 and TRBJ2-7, the full variable domain is GAGVSQSPSNKVTEKGKDVELRCDPISGHTALYWYRQSLGQGLEFLIYFQGNSAPDKSGLPSDRFSAERTGGSVSTLTIQRTQQEDSAVYLCASSSAPSKSEQYFGPGTRLTVT.